The T cell receptor beta chain described here comes from a study of neurological immune-mediated disorders. Overall study results and limits: No expanded-clone CDR3 amino acid sequence recurred across subjects, suggesting private TCR-beta repertoires.

By 5'RACE with 10-nucleotide random UMIs, the cDNA was made. From 15-18 subjects, over 180 million TCR-beta sequences were obtained in each sequencing run. MiXCR was run by TCRdb on the 5' RACE reads, yielding one entry per CDR3 protein. This table has approximately 50,000 distinct CDR3 sequences, approximately 10% appearing once. Unsorted libraries were prepared from 2 million PBMCs that had been stored at -80 C. With 5 bases removed from V and 4 bases from J, the gap between germline ends came to 8 bases. This CDR3 has 13 residues. Germline CDR1 is SEHNR and CDR2 is FQNEAQ (reference sequence). This clonotype has ten or more counts. Its target is not known.

The V call is TRBV7-9, the J call TRBJ1-4; D gene ambiguous. The sequencing sample was made of PBMCs. The receptor was derived from a man between 65 and 85 years old with HTLV-1-associated myelopathy (HAM/TSP). The CDR3 bases are TGTGCCAGCAGCCTGGGAAGTAATGAAAAACTGTTTTTT. Its translation: CASSLGSNEKLFF. The full variable domain, rest sourced from reference TRBV7-9 and TRBJ1-4, is DTGVSQNPRHKITKRGQNVTFRCDPISEHNRLYWYRQTLGQGPEFLTYFQNEAQLEKSRLLSDRFSAERPKGSFSTLEIQRTEQGDSAMYLCASSLGSNEKLFFGSGTQLSVL.